Listed below are T cell receptor beta chains from one sample, sequenced in a study of shared clonotypes between healthy human individuals. Clones were read by immunoSEQ multiplex PCR, and TCRdb kept only the in-frame ones, dropping some. This repertoire shows a few hundred thousand clones, roughly 96% found once; its top ten account for about 0.32%. The sample taken for sequencing was memory CD8+ T cells sorted from blood. The source is a man aged 25 to 45 in good health. The CDR3 runs from the conserved cysteine through the conserved F or W.

v_gene,j_gene,CDR3aa
TRBV6-1,TRBJ1-2,CASSHIGNYGYTF
TRBV28,TRBJ1-2,CASRPTGEVYGYTF
TRBV7-2,TRBJ2-1,CASSSGLVVSYNEQFF
TRBV2,TRBJ2-7,CASAGTSGSYEQYF
TRBV30,TRBJ2-7,CAWRGRGQERKSIYEQYF
TRBV9,TRBJ1-5,CASSGQGDSQPQHF
TRBV7-6,TRBJ2-5,CASSFNNGVGETQYF
TRBV2,TRBJ1-1,CASTLPGQDTEAFF
TRBV14,TRBJ1-1,CASSQEDRLPYTEAFF
TRBV4-2,TRBJ2-3,CASSQEPPYLAGDRTDTQYF
TRBV30,TRBJ1-2,CAWTLSNYGYTF
TRBV2,TRBJ2-7,CASSELLHRRWGYEQYF
TRBV10-2,TRBJ2-3,CASSVDRPPGTDTQYF
TRBV29-1,TRBJ2-2,CSVESALVGCTGELFF
TRBV10-3,TRBJ2-7,CAISVQLAGVNEQYF
TRBV2,TRBJ1-1,CASMDRRDTEAFF
TRBV10-3,TRBJ2-5,CAISEGLGQETQYF
TRBV19,TRBJ2-7,CASSISGRANEQYF
TRBV28,TRBJ2-7,CASSGVGFYEQYF
TRBV6-5,TRBJ1-4,CASSYSMGKGVLFF
TRBV2,TRBJ2-4,CASSDPRDTKNIQYF
TRBV5-1,TRBJ1-1,CASSFLQGMTEAFF
TRBV5-6,TRBJ2-5,CASAAPGLAEETQYF
TRBV11-2,TRBJ1-2,CATEGRAYGYTF